These 27 T cell receptor beta chains came from one sample sequenced in a study of T cell changes during pregnancy in multiple sclerosis. Measured with immunoSEQ multiplex PCR; TCRdb has only the in-frame clones, and not every one. The repertoire has 90,000 to 150,000 clones, 93% of them found once; the top ten carry approximately 6.2%. The sequences come from peripheral blood, collected before pregnancy. All receptors come from a female donor with multiple sclerosis, enrolled in a pregnancy study.

The chain uses TRBV6-5 and TRBJ2-1; TRBD2 matches 7 bases. The V and J ends lost 2 bases and 9 bases, in that order; junction bases with no gene match: 10. Germline lookup yields CDR1 MNHEY and CDR2 SVGAGI. The CDR3 spans 15 residues. The CDR3 loop reads CASSYRPTSRGEQFF. The CDR3, as DNA: TGTGCCAGCAGTTACCGTCCGACTAGCCGTGGTGAGCAGTTCTTC.

This chain connects TRBV9 to TRBJ1-2, with 10 positions matching TRBD1. The CDR3 extends over 16 amino acids. Germline CDR1 is SGDLS and CDR2 is YYNGEE. V dropped 4 bases and J dropped 2; count of bases not matched to a gene: 8. The CDR3 coding sequence is TGTGCCAGCAGCAGGCTCCCGGACAGGGGGAACTATGGCTACACCTTC. Protein product: CASSRLPDRGNYGYTF.

The chain joins TRBV18 to TRBJ1-4; D gene ambiguous. V shed 6 bases and J shed 8 bases, with 19 bases lying between them. Germline CDR1 KGHSH, CDR2 LQKENI. The CDR3 sequence is 15 residues long. CDR3 sequence reads: CASSPGRGDGEKLFF. CDR3 bases: TGTGCCAGCTCCCCCGGAAGAGGTGATGGAGAAAAACTGTTTTTT.

J is TRBJ1-4 and V is TRBV5-1, with D possibly being TRBD1 (6 bases). This CDR3 contains 15 residues. CDR1 is SGHRS, CDR2 YFSETQ, per germline. The V gene lost 4 bases and the J gene lost 5 bases, with 15 bases spanning the gap. CDR3 nucleotide sequence: TGCGCCAGCAGCCTACCAGGGGCCGGGAATGAAAAACTGTTTTTT. Translated, it gives CASSLPGAGNEKLFF.

V gene TRBV5-8 combines with J gene TRBJ2-5; 10 positions match TRBD2. CDR3 length: 17 amino acids. Germline V lookup: CDR1 SGHTS, CDR2 YDEGEE. Losses at the gene ends were 0 bases for V and 2 bases for J; bases not matched to a gene: 7. CDR3 protein: CASSLGILAGQQETQYF. The CDR3 coding sequence is TGTGCCAGCAGCTTGGGTATACTAGCGGGACAACAAGAGACCCAGTACTTC.

V and J are TRBV6-6 and TRBJ2-3; TRBD2 agrees at 7 bases. CDR1 and CDR2 (germline): MNHNY, SVGAGI (reference sequence). V lost 4 bases to trimming and J lost 0 bases; unmatched junction nucleotides: 7. The CDR3 consists of 16 residues. Written as DNA, the CDR3 is TGTGCCAGCAGTTCCATAGCGGGCGCTAGCACAGATACGCAGTATTTT. Amino acids: CASSSIAGASTDTQYF.

The sample holds one count of this clone. This chain links TRBV30 with TRBJ1-1; D ambiguous. The V gene lost 5 bases and the J gene lost 7 bases, with 17 bases spanning the gap. In germline, CDR1 is GTSNPN, CDR2 SVGIG (reference sequence). The CDR3 runs 13 residues. The chain's CDR3 is CAWESRQKNEAFF. DNA of the CDR3: TGTGCCTGGGAGTCGCGGCAGAAGAATGAAGCTTTCTTT. The variable domain in full, completed from reference TRBV30 and TRBJ1-1, reads SQTIHQWPATLVQPVGSPLSLECTVEGTSNPNLYWYRQAAGRGLQLLFYSVGIGQISSEVPQNLSASRPQDRQFILSSKKLLLSDSGFYLCAWESRQKNEAFFGQGTRLTVV.

V usage is TRBV18 and J usage is TRBJ2-1; D possibly corresponds to TRBD1 (6 bases). This CDR3 spans 16 amino acids. The germline V and J ends were trimmed by 3 bases and 0 bases, with 12 bases remaining between them. Germline V gene sequence: CDR1 KGHSH, CDR2 LQKENI. The CDR3 DNA follows: TGTGCCAGCTCACCTCTGACAGGTAGCTCCTACAATGAGCAGTTCTTC. Amino acid sequence: CASSPLTGSSYNEQFF.

This clone was observed once. This sequence joins TRBV4-1 and TRBJ2-2; 9 positions match TRBD2. With V trimmed by 4 bases and J by 7 bases, 13 bases remained unmatched. Germline-derived CDR1 and CDR2 are MGHRA and YSYEKL. The CDR3 consists of 17 residues. The CDR3 DNA reads as TGCGCCAGCAGCCCAACTCTGGGCGGGAGGGCCAACGGGGAGCTGTTTTTT. Protein: CASSPTLGGRANGELFF.

A word on this clone: Within the sample, other DNA sequences also encode this same CDR3. The rearrangement joins TRBV7-3 to TRBJ1-1, with D possibly matching TRBD1 (5 bases). Trimming took off 5 bases at V and 1 base at J, with 8 bases between the two ends. CDR1 and CDR2 from the germline V gene are SGHTA and FQGTGA. This CDR3 has 13 residues. In nucleotides, the CDR3 is TGTGCCAGCAGCCTAGACAGGAACACTGAAGCTTTCTTT. Translating it yields CASSLDRNTEAFF.

The V call is TRBV28, the J call TRBJ1-5, with a tentative D call TRBD1 (5 bases). CDR1 and CDR2 from the germline V gene are MDHEN and SYDVKM. The CDR3 spans 18 residues. The V and J ends lost 3 bases and 0 bases respectively, with 18 bases between them. The CDR3 bases are TGTGCCAGCAGTTTGGTGGGCCCCGACAGATATAGCAATCAGCCCCAGCATTTT. Protein sequence: CASSLVGPDRYSNQPQHF. The whole variable domain, filled in from reference TRBV28 and TRBJ1-5, reads DVKVTQSSRYLVKRTGEKVFLECVQDMDHENMFWYRQDPGLGLRLIYFSYDVKMKEKGDIPEGYSVSREKKERFSLILESASTNQTSMYLCASSLVGPDRYSNQPQHFGDGTRLSIL.

The chain joins TRBV5-1 to TRBJ1-3, with D perhaps TRBD1 (5 bases). Germline V gene lookup returns CDR1 SGHRS and CDR2 YFSETQ. This CDR3 spans 16 amino acids. The germline V and J ends were trimmed by 4 bases and 0 bases, with 14 bases remaining between them. CDR3 nucleotide sequence: TGCGCCAGCAGCCCGGTCGACAGAAGCTCTGGAAACACCATATATTTT. It encodes CASSPVDRSSGNTIYF. Using reference TRBV5-1 and TRBJ1-3 for the parts outside the CDR3, the full variable domain is KAGVTQTPRYLIKTRGQQVTLSCSPISGHRSVSWYQQTPGQGLQFLFEYFSETQRNKGNFPGRFSGRQFSNSRSEMNVSTLELGDSALYLCASSPVDRSSGNTIYFGEGSWLTVV.

This clone was seen a single time. V is TRBV19 and J is TRBJ2-2; D is possibly TRBD2 (6 bases). The CDR3 has 15 amino acids. Germline V gene lookup returns CDR1 LNHDA and CDR2 SQIVND (reference sequence). V lost 1 base and J lost 1, with 7 bases in between. The CDR3 DNA reads as TGTGCCAGTAGTATAGTCGGGGGGAACACCGGGGAGCTGTTTTTT. It codes for CASSIVGGNTGELFF. Based on the CDR3 plus reference TRBV19 and TRBJ2-2, the full variable domain is DGGITQSPKYLFRKEGQNVTLSCEQNLNHDAMYWYRQDPGQGLRLIYYSQIVNDFQKGDIAEGYSVSREKKESFPLTVTSAQKNPTAFYLCASSIVGGNTGELFFGEGSRLTVL.

The chain carries TRBV2 and TRBJ2-7; D gene ambiguous. Germline V gene data show CDR1 as SNHLY and CDR2 as FYNNEI. The CDR3 extends over 14 amino acids. Trimming pared 1 base from V and 4 bases from J, leaving 11 bases between. This CDR3 is CASSEVRSGYEQYF. CDR3 DNA: TGTGCCAGCAGTGAAGTGAGGTCTGGGTACGAGCAGTACTTC.

Written as DNA, the CDR3 is TGTGCCAGTAGTATAGGACTAGCGGGAGAAGCTGAGCAGTTCTTC. As protein: CASSIGLAGEAEQFF. J is TRBJ2-1 and V is TRBV19, with 12 nucleotides matching TRBD2. Germline CDR1 reads LNHDA; CDR2 reads SQIVND (reference sequence). The CDR3 has 15 residues. Trimming at V came to 1 base and at J to 9 bases, leaving 4 bases not matched to a gene.

This chain uses TRBV5-1 with TRBJ1-3, with TRBD1 matching 8 bases. Germline loops: CDR1 SGHRS, CDR2 YFSETQ. This CDR3 region has 14 residues. Trimming at V came to 4 bases and at J to 4 bases, leaving 4 bases not matched to a gene. The CDR3 DNA reads as TGCGCCAGCAGCCCGGACAGGGAGGGAAACACCATATATTTT. It encodes CASSPDREGNTIYF.

The chain is built from TRBV5-1 and TRBJ2-4; 7 bases fit TRBD2. The J segment lost 3 bases and the V segment lost 4 bases, leaving 7 bases of the junction unmatched. The V gene's germline CDR1 is SGHRS and CDR2 YFSETQ. There are 15 residues in the CDR3. The CDR3 DNA reads TGCGCCAGCAGCGACTCCCGGGGGGACAAAAACATTCAGTACTTC. This codes for CASSDSRGDKNIQYF.

This clone was seen a few times. The chain is built from TRBV25-1 and TRBJ1-2, with TRBD1 matching 7 bases. CDR3 length: 14 residues. The germline V gene has CDR1 MGHDK and CDR2 SYGVNS. After removal of 2 bases from V and 4 bases from J, the junction contained 4 bases not matched to a gene. Written as DNA, the CDR3 is TGTGCCAGCAGTGAACCCGGACAGGTCTATGGCTACACCTTC. It codes for CASSEPGQVYGYTF.

This clone has more than one count but fewer than ten. V gene TRBV7-9 combines with J gene TRBJ1-1; tentative D call: TRBD1 (6 bases). Per the germline V gene, CDR1 is SEHNR and CDR2 is FQNEAQ (reference sequence). The CDR3 spans 16 residues. Trimming removed 5 bases at V and 0 bases at J, with 16 bases between. CDR3 protein: CASSPGAGRMNTEAFF. As DNA, the CDR3 is TGTGCCAGCAGCCCAGGGGCAGGGCGTATGAACACTGAAGCTTTCTTT.

This clone has only one observation. V gene TRBV6-6 combines with J gene TRBJ1-6, with 9 bases lining up with TRBD1. This CDR3 spans 14 amino acids. CDR1 is MNHNY, CDR2 SVGAGI, per germline (reference sequence). V lost 11 bases and J lost 8; bases outside the gene matches: 10. The CDR3 is CAARTGTGYSPLHF. Here the CDR3 DNA reads TGTGCCGCTCGGACCGGGACAGGGTATTCACCCCTCCACTTT.

A single count supports this clone. V gene TRBV30 combines with J gene TRBJ1-1; TRBD1 might be the D (5 bases). Germline V CDR1 and CDR2: GTSNPN, SVGIG (reference sequence). CDR3 length: 13 residues. The CDR3 DNA is TGTGCAACGGGCCGGGGGTTGAACACTGAAGCTTTCTTT. Translated: CATGRGLNTEAFF.

The rearrangement links TRBV15 to TRBJ2-7; D perhaps matches TRBD1 (5 bases). From germline, CDR1 is LNHNV and CDR2 YYDKDF (reference sequence). The CDR3 has 15 residues. The V gene lost 5 bases and the J gene lost 6 bases, with 20 bases spanning the gap. CDR3 nucleotide sequence: TGTGCCACCAGCGGACCCGGGTTAGGGGCTGGCGAGCAGTACTTC. Amino acids: CATSGPGLGAGEQYF.

Written as DNA, the CDR3 is TGCGCCAGCAGCTTGGGGACAGCGAACACCGGGGAGCTGTTTTTT. It yields the protein CASSLGTANTGELFF. The rearrangement joins TRBV5-1 to TRBJ2-2, with a possible D match to TRBD1 (6 bases). The CDR3 spans 15 residues. The V gene's germline CDR1 is SGHRS and CDR2 YFSETQ. Between the trimmed V and J ends, which lost 0 bases and 0 bases, there was a span of 6 bases.

This chain connects TRBV6-5 to TRBJ1-2; 10 nucleotides line up with TRBD1. CDR3 length: 16 residues. Germline V lookup: CDR1 MNHEY, CDR2 SVGAGI. V shed 0 bases, J shed 7 bases, and the junction held 8 bases outside the gene matches. This CDR3 is CASSYSKRQGAGGYTF. DNA for the CDR3: TGTGCCAGCAGTTACTCAAAGCGACAGGGGGCAGGTGGCTACACCTTC.

CDR3 loop: CASSRTSGRVNEQYF. DNA of the CDR3: TGTGCCAGCAGTCGGACTAGCGGGAGGGTTAACGAGCAGTACTTC. The chain combines TRBV6-1 with TRBJ2-7, with 15 bases fitting TRBD2. This CDR3 region has 15 residues. Germline trimming cut 5 bases from V and 5 bases from J; bases unmatched to any gene: 4. The V gene's germline CDR1 is MNHNS and CDR2 SASEGT.

The chain carries TRBV6-1 and TRBJ1-1; the match to TRBD1 covers 7 bases. Germline V gene data show CDR1 as MNHNS and CDR2 as SASEGT. The CDR3 loop spans 12 amino acids. V dropped 5 bases and J dropped 7; count of bases not matched to a gene: 4. CDR3 DNA: TGTGCCAGCAGTTGGTACAGGGGTGAAGCTTTCTTT. This translates into CASSWYRGEAFF.

This chain joins TRBV11-2 and TRBJ2-5, with TRBD2 matching over 9 bases. This CDR3 is built from 15 residues. The junction had 0 bases not matched to a gene; V was cut back by 1 base and J by 0 bases. Germline V gene lookup returns CDR1 SGHAT and CDR2 FQNNGV. CDR3 sequence (DNA): TGTGCCAGCAGCTTAGGCGGGAGGGACCAAGAGACCCAGTACTTC. Translating gives CASSLGGRDQETQYF.